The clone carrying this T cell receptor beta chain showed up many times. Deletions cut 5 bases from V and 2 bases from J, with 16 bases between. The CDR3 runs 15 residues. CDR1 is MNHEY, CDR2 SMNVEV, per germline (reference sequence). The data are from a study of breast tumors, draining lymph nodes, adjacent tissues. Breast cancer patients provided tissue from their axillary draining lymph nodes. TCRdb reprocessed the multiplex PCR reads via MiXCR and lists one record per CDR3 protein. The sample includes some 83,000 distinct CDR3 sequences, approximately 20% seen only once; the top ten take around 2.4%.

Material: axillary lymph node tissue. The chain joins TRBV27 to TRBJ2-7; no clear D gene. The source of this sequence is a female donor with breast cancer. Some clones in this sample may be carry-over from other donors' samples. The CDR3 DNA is TGTGCCAGCAGTCGGGCGTGGGGTAGGCCCTACGAGCAGTACTTC. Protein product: CASSRAWGRPYEQYF.